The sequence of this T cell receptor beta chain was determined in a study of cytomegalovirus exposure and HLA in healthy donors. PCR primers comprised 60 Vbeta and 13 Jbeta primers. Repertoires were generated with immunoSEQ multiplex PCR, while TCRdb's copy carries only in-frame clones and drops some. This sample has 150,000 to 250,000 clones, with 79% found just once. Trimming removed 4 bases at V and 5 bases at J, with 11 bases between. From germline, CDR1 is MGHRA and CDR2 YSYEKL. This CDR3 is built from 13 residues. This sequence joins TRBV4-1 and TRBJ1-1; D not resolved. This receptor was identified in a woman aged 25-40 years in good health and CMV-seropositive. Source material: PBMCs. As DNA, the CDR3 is TGCGCCAGCAGCCCCGGAGGGAGGACTGAAGCTTTCTTT. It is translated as CASSPGGRTEAFF.